This is a list of T cell receptor beta chains from one sample in a study of shared clonotypes between healthy human individuals. TCRdb keeps only in-frame clones here, not all; method: immunoSEQ multiplex PCR. The sample lists about 2.4 million clones; approximately 93% were seen once. Sequenced sample: naive CD4+ T cells from PBMCs. The source of these receptors is a man younger than 35 in good health. Some clones in this sample may be carry-over from other donors' samples. The CDR3 runs from the conserved cysteine through the conserved F or W. Fields, in order: D gene, V gene, J gene, clone size, CDR3 DNA, CDR3 protein. A D gene is named only where the DNA matches it firmly. Where a row states a size, it is once, few, many or the class of an expanded clone; other rows omit it.

d_gene: -
v_gene: TRBV6-5
j_gene: TRBJ1-5
abundance: -
CDR3nt: TGTGCCAGCAGCCCACGCGTGGGGAGCCATCAGCCCCAGCATTTT
CDR3aa: CASSPRVGSHQPQHF

d_gene: -
v_gene: TRBV28
j_gene: TRBJ1-2
abundance: -
CDR3nt: TGTGCCAGCAAGGAGGGTATGTTTGGCTACACCTTC
CDR3aa: CASKEGMFGYTF

d_gene: -
v_gene: TRBV6-5
j_gene: TRBJ2-7
abundance: -
CDR3nt: TGTGCCAGCAGACCCCGCAGGGAACCGGGCGACGAGCAGTACTTC
CDR3aa: CASRPRREPGDEQYF

d_gene: -
v_gene: TRBV7-2
j_gene: TRBJ1-3
abundance: -
CDR3nt: TGTGCCAGCAGCTTAGGGACAAGTGGAAACACCATATATTTT
CDR3aa: CASSLGTSGNTIYF

d_gene: TRBD2
v_gene: TRBV9
j_gene: TRBJ2-2
abundance: once
CDR3nt: TGTGCCAGCAGCCCAACCCTAAGGGGACTAGCGGGAGGCAACACCGGGGAGCTGTTTTTT
CDR3aa: CASSPTLRGLAGGNTGELFF

d_gene: -
v_gene: TRBV6-5
j_gene: TRBJ2-1
abundance: once
CDR3nt: TGTGCCAGCAGTTACTCACGGGCCGATAATGAGCAGTTCTTC
CDR3aa: CASSYSRADNEQFF

d_gene: -
v_gene: TRBV6-6
j_gene: TRBJ1-2
abundance: -
CDR3nt: TGTGCCAGCAGTGACGACCGTAACTATGGCTACACCTTC
CDR3aa: CASSDDRNYGYTF

d_gene: TRBD1
v_gene: TRBV30
j_gene: TRBJ2-5
abundance: -
CDR3nt: TGTGCCTGGAGTGTGGGACAGCCCCAAGAGACCCAGTACTTC
CDR3aa: CAWSVGQPQETQYF

d_gene: -
v_gene: TRBV11-2
j_gene: TRBJ2-3
abundance: few
CDR3nt: TGTGCCAGCAGCTTAGGCTCCGGGACTACGCAGTATTTT
CDR3aa: CASSLGSGTTQYF

d_gene: TRBD2
v_gene: TRBV7-3
j_gene: TRBJ2-1
abundance: -
CDR3nt: TGTGCCAGCAGCTTAACTGGCGGGAGGGTATCCTACAATGAGCAGTTCTTC
CDR3aa: CASSLTGGRVSYNEQFF

d_gene: TRBD1
v_gene: TRBV19
j_gene: TRBJ2-5
abundance: -
CDR3nt: TGTGCCAGTAGTGCCACCGGGACAGGGACCCAAGAGACCCAGTACTTC
CDR3aa: CASSATGTGTQETQYF

d_gene: TRBD2
v_gene: TRBV7-9
j_gene: TRBJ2-5
abundance: -
CDR3nt: TGTGCCAGCAGCTTAAGCGGGAGGGGGGAAGAGACCCAGTACTTC
CDR3aa: CASSLSGRGEETQYF

d_gene: TRBD2
v_gene: TRBV7-8
j_gene: TRBJ2-7
abundance: -
CDR3nt: TGTGCCAGCAGCTGGCGACTAGCGGGTTTCTACGAGCAGTACTTC
CDR3aa: CASSWRLAGFYEQYF

d_gene: TRBD2
v_gene: TRBV2
j_gene: TRBJ2-7
abundance: -
CDR3nt: TGTGCCGGCATCCCGTTTGGACTAGCGGTAGCGGGCTACGAGCAGTACTTC
CDR3aa: CAGIPFGLAVAGYEQYF

d_gene: -
v_gene: TRBV7-9
j_gene: TRBJ2-6
abundance: -
CDR3nt: TGTGCCAGCAGCCCAGGGACCGGGGCCAACGTCCTGACTTTC
CDR3aa: CASSPGTGANVLTF

d_gene: TRBD2
v_gene: TRBV11-2
j_gene: TRBJ2-7
abundance: once
CDR3nt: TGTGCCAGCACATCGACTAGCGGAGCCTACGAGCAGTACTTC
CDR3aa: CASTSTSGAYEQYF

d_gene: -
v_gene: TRBV28
j_gene: TRBJ1-1
abundance: -
CDR3nt: TGTGCCAGCAGTCCCATCGATGGGATGAACACTGAAGCTTTCTTT
CDR3aa: CASSPIDGMNTEAFF

d_gene: TRBD2
v_gene: TRBV6-5
j_gene: TRBJ2-1
abundance: -
CDR3nt: TGTGCCAGCAGTTACGGAAGCGGGAGGGGGTACAATGAGCAGTTCTTC
CDR3aa: CASSYGSGRGYNEQFF

d_gene: TRBD1
v_gene: TRBV7-2
j_gene: TRBJ2-1
abundance: -
CDR3nt: TGTGCCAGCAGCTTATTCCCCGCCAAGACAGGGAACAATGAGCAGTTCTTC
CDR3aa: CASSLFPAKTGNNEQFF

d_gene: -
v_gene: TRBV7-3
j_gene: TRBJ2-2
abundance: once
CDR3nt: TGTGCCAGCAGCCTTTACGGGGCGGGTTTCGGGGAGCTGTTTTTT
CDR3aa: CASSLYGAGFGELFF

d_gene: TRBD2
v_gene: TRBV28
j_gene: TRBJ2-1
abundance: once
CDR3nt: TGTGCCAGCAGGGTGGGGGGGACTAGGCCGAATGAGCAGTTCTTC
CDR3aa: CASRVGGTRPNEQFF

d_gene: -
v_gene: TRBV6-5
j_gene: TRBJ1-4
abundance: -
CDR3nt: TGTGCCAGCAGTTACTCGATTGGGCCCTTGGGAAAACTGTTTTTT
CDR3aa: CASSYSIGPLGKLFF

d_gene: -
v_gene: TRBV27
j_gene: TRBJ2-2
abundance: -
CDR3nt: TGTGCCAGCAGTTTAAGACAGGACCTGAACACCGGGGAGCTGTTTTTT
CDR3aa: CASSLRQDLNTGELFF

d_gene: -
v_gene: TRBV10-3
j_gene: TRBJ2-7
abundance: -
CDR3nt: TGTGCCATCAGTGAGCCGAGGAATAAAAAAGTCTACGAGCAGTACTTC
CDR3aa: CAISEPRNKKVYEQYF

d_gene: -
v_gene: TRBV5-1
j_gene: TRBJ1-4
abundance: few
CDR3nt: TGCGCCAGCAGCCCCAGGGAGCCGGCTAATGAAAAACTGTTTTTT
CDR3aa: CASSPREPANEKLFF

d_gene: -
v_gene: TRBV28
j_gene: TRBJ2-3
abundance: -
CDR3nt: TGTGCCAGCAGTGATGCGGGGTCTGGGCAGTATTTT
CDR3aa: CASSDAGSGQYF

d_gene: -
v_gene: TRBV30
j_gene: TRBJ1-2
abundance: -
CDR3nt: TGTGCCTGGAGTGTATGGGACCGACGGGGGAATGGCTACACCTTC
CDR3aa: CAWSVWDRRGNGYTF

d_gene: -
v_gene: TRBV10-3
j_gene: TRBJ1-5
abundance: once
CDR3nt: TGTGCCATCAGTGAAGGACAGATCAATCAGCCCCAGCATTTT
CDR3aa: CAISEGQINQPQHF

d_gene: -
v_gene: TRBV7-2
j_gene: TRBJ1-2
abundance: -
CDR3nt: TGTGCCAGCAGCTTAGGTCCAGGGTCCTATGGCTACACCTTC
CDR3aa: CASSLGPGSYGYTF

d_gene: -
v_gene: TRBV28
j_gene: TRBJ1-1
abundance: -
CDR3nt: TGTGCCAGCACAGGGTCTGGGGCTCAGAATACTGAAGCTTTCTTT
CDR3aa: CASTGSGAQNTEAFF

d_gene: -
v_gene: TRBV30
j_gene: TRBJ1-6
abundance: -
CDR3nt: TGTGCCTGGAGGCACCCGACGGCGAGCTCCTATAATTCACCCCTCCACTTT
CDR3aa: CAWRHPTASSYNSPLHF

d_gene: -
v_gene: TRBV27
j_gene: TRBJ1-3
abundance: -
CDR3nt: TGTGCCAGCAGTTTTGTGGGGCCCGGAAACACCATATATTTT
CDR3aa: CASSFVGPGNTIYF

d_gene: TRBD1
v_gene: TRBV10-3
j_gene: TRBJ1-1
abundance: -
CDR3nt: TGTGCCATCAGTGAGCGTTCAGGGGGGACTGAAGCTTTCTTT
CDR3aa: CAISERSGGTEAFF

d_gene: -
v_gene: TRBV20-1
j_gene: TRBJ2-5
abundance: -
CDR3nt: TGCAGTGCTTACAAGGGGGAGACCCAGTACTTC
CDR3aa: CSAYKGETQYF

d_gene: TRBD2
v_gene: TRBV2
j_gene: TRBJ2-7
abundance: -
CDR3nt: TGTGCCAGCAGTGAAGGACTAGCGGGCTCCTACGAGCAGTACTTC
CDR3aa: CASSEGLAGSYEQYF

d_gene: TRBD2
v_gene: TRBV5-1
j_gene: TRBJ2-5
abundance: few
CDR3nt: TGCGCCAGCAGACTAGCGGGAGAAGAGACCCAGTACTTC
CDR3aa: CASRLAGEETQYF

d_gene: -
v_gene: TRBV23-1
j_gene: TRBJ1-5
abundance: -
CDR3nt: TGCGCCAGCAGTCGTAATCAGCCCCAGCATTTT
CDR3aa: CASSRNQPQHF

d_gene: -
v_gene: TRBV4-1
j_gene: TRBJ2-3
abundance: -
CDR3nt: TGCGCCAGCAGCCCTTTCGAGGGGCACGCGGGCACAGATACGCAGTATTTT
CDR3aa: CASSPFEGHAGTDTQYF

d_gene: TRBD2
v_gene: TRBV6-1
j_gene: TRBJ2-7
abundance: -
CDR3nt: TGTGCCAGCAGGGGCCAGCGGGGATCCTACGAGCAGTACTTC
CDR3aa: CASRGQRGSYEQYF

d_gene: -
v_gene: TRBV12-5
j_gene: TRBJ1-3
abundance: -
CDR3nt: TGTGCTAGTGGTTTGGTACCGGGAGGAGGAAACACCATATATTTT
CDR3aa: CASGLVPGGGNTIYF

d_gene: -
v_gene: TRBV2
j_gene: TRBJ1-5
abundance: -
CDR3nt: TGTGCCAGCAGGAGGGACGGCTCTAATCAGCCCCAGCATTTT
CDR3aa: CASRRDGSNQPQHF

d_gene: TRBD2
v_gene: TRBV11-2
j_gene: TRBJ2-7
abundance: -
CDR3nt: TGTGCCAGCAGCTTAGATCTACTAGCGCGCGAGCAGTACTTC
CDR3aa: CASSLDLLAREQYF

d_gene: TRBD1
v_gene: TRBV13
j_gene: TRBJ2-5
abundance: -
CDR3nt: TGTGCCAGCAGCTTTCTCGCGGACAGGGCTGGATTGGGTTGGCGGGAAGAGACCCAGTACTTC
CDR3aa: CASSFLADRAGLGWREETQYF

d_gene: -
v_gene: TRBV27
j_gene: TRBJ2-2
abundance: -
CDR3nt: TGTGCCAGCAGTTTACTGACAGGAGACACCGGGGAGCTGTTTTTT
CDR3aa: CASSLLTGDTGELFF

d_gene: TRBD2
v_gene: TRBV27
j_gene: TRBJ2-7
abundance: -
CDR3nt: TGTGCCAGCAGCCAAACTAGCGTCTACTCCTACGAGCAGTACTTC
CDR3aa: CASSQTSVYSYEQYF

d_gene: -
v_gene: TRBV4-1
j_gene: TRBJ2-7
abundance: -
CDR3nt: TGCGCCAGCAGCCCCGGGACCGGCGACGAGCAGTACTTC
CDR3aa: CASSPGTGDEQYF

d_gene: TRBD2
v_gene: TRBV7-6
j_gene: TRBJ2-7
abundance: -
CDR3nt: TGTGCCAGCAGTTTCGGACTAGGATTATACGAGCAGTACTTC
CDR3aa: CASSFGLGLYEQYF

d_gene: -
v_gene: TRBV18
j_gene: TRBJ1-5
abundance: once
CDR3nt: TGTGCCAGCTCACCACAGTCGATTAGCAATCAGCCCCAGCATTTT
CDR3aa: CASSPQSISNQPQHF

d_gene: TRBD1
v_gene: TRBV6-1
j_gene: TRBJ1-4
abundance: -
CDR3nt: TGTGCCAGCAGTGCTAGTACGGGACAGGATGTCTATTGGGGACTGTTTTTT
CDR3aa: CASSASTGQDVYWGLFF

d_gene: TRBD2
v_gene: TRBV5-1
j_gene: TRBJ2-7
abundance: -
CDR3nt: TGCGCCAGCAGTAGCACTAGCGGTTCCTACGAGCAGTACTTC
CDR3aa: CASSSTSGSYEQYF

d_gene: -
v_gene: TRBV7-9
j_gene: TRBJ2-1
abundance: -
CDR3nt: TGTGCCAGCAGCTTATTTCGGGATGAGCAGTTCTTC
CDR3aa: CASSLFRDEQFF

d_gene: -
v_gene: TRBV7-9
j_gene: TRBJ2-2
abundance: -
CDR3nt: TGTGCCAGCAGCTCGGTGGGGGGCACCGGGGAGCTGTTTTTT
CDR3aa: CASSSVGGTGELFF

d_gene: -
v_gene: TRBV4-2
j_gene: TRBJ2-6
abundance: once
CDR3nt: TGTGCCAGCAGCCGACATCCCAGGGGAAATTCTGGGGCCAACGTCCTGACTTTC
CDR3aa: CASSRHPRGNSGANVLTF